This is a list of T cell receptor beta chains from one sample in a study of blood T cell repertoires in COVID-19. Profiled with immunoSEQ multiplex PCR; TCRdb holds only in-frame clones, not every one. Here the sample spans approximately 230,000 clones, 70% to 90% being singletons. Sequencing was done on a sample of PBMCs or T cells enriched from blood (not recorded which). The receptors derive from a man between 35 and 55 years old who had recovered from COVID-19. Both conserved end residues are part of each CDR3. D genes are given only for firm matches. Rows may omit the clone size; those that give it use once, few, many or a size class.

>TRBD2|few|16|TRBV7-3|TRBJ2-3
TGTGCCAGCAGCTCCCTGGGGCGGGGGGGCCTGGATACGCAGTATTTT
CASSSLGRGGLDTQYF
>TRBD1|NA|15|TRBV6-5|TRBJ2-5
TGTGCCAGCAGGGGGCAGGGGGAGCCCCAAGAGACCCAGTACTTC
CASRGQGEPQETQYF
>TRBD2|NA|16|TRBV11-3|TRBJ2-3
TGTGCCAGCAGCTTAGGGCGGCGGGAGGAATCAGATACGCAGTATTTT
CASSLGRREESDTQYF
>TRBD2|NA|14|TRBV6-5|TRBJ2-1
TGTGCCAGCAGTTGGGAGGGCCGAAACAATGAGCAGTTCTTC
CASSWEGRNNEQFF
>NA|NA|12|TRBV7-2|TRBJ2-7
TGTGCCAGCATGCGGGGATCCTACGAGCAGTACTTC
CASMRGSYEQYF
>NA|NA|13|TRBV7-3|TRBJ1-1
TGTGCCAGCAGCTTATCAGGGAACACTGAAGCTTTCTTT
CASSLSGNTEAFF
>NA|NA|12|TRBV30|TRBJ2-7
TGTGCCTGTAAGAGGGACTCCTACGAGCAGTACTTC
CACKRDSYEQYF
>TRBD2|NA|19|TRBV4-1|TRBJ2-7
TGCGCCAGCAGCCAAGATTTTAATAGCGGGGGCCCGAAATCCTACGAGCAGTACTTC
CASSQDFNSGGPKSYEQYF
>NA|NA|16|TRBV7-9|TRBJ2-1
TGTGCCAGCAGCCGGGATTCTAGCAGGTCGGCCAATGAGCAGTTCTTC
CASSRDSSRSANEQFF
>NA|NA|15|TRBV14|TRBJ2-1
TGTGCCAGCAGCCCGCTGGACTCATCCTACAATGAGCAGTTCTTC
CASSPLDSSYNEQFF
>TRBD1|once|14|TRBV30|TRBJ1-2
TGTGCCTGGAGGCCGCAGGGGGGCGGCGGTGGCTACACCTTC
CAWRPQGGGGGYTF
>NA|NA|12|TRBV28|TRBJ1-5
TGTGCCAGCAGGGAGGGGAGTCAGCCCCAGCATTTT
CASREGSQPQHF
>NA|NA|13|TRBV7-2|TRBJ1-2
TGTGCCAGCAGTCGACGGGGGAACTATGGCTACACCTTC
CASSRRGNYGYTF
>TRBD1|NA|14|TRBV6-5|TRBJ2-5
TGTGCCAGCACGATACAGGGGGCGGTTGAGACCCAGTACTTC
CASTIQGAVETQYF
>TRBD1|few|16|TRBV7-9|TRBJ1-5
TGTGCCAGCAGCTTCGGGACAGGGGAAAATAATCAGCCCCAGCATTTT
CASSFGTGENNQPQHF
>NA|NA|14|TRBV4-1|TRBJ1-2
TGCGCCAGCAGCCAATCGGAGTACGGCTATGGCTACACCTTC
CASSQSEYGYGYTF
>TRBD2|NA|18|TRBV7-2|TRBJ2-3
TGTGCCAGCAGGCTCGGGCTAGCGGGGGGCACTAGCACAGATACGCAGTATTTT
CASRLGLAGGTSTDTQYF
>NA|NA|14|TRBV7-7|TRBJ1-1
TGTGCCAGCAGACCGACGGGGGAAGGGACTGAAGCTTTCTTT
CASRPTGEGTEAFF
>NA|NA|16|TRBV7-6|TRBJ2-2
TGTGCCAGCAGCTCACTGCCACAGGCGATCACCGGGGAGCTGTTTTTT
CASSSLPQAITGELFF
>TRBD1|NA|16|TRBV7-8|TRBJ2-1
TGTGCCAGCAGCTTCCCCGGGACAGCCATCATGCGTGAGCAGTTCTTC
CASSFPGTAIMREQFF
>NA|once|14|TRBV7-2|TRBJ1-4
TGTGCCAGCAGCTTTATGGGGAGTAATGAAAAACTGTTTTTT
CASSFMGSNEKLFF
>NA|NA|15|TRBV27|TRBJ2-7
TGTGCCAGCAGTTCGATCCTGGGACTCGGCTACGAGCAGTACTTC
CASSSILGLGYEQYF